The entry that follows covers one T cell receptor (beta chain) sequence. Its antigen is still unknown. The sample belongs to a study of cytomegalovirus exposure and HLA in healthy donors. Findings of the study overall: By a later analysis, the bulk of CMV-associated TCR beta chains appeared HLA-restricted. Immune exposure was documented only through CMV serostatus.

Per the germline V gene, CDR1 is SSHAT and CDR2 is FNYEAQ (reference sequence). With 2 bases clipped from V and 1 base from J, the junction kept 2 bases outside the gene matches. The CDR3 totals 15 residues. Use of 60 Vbeta and 13 Jbeta primers characterized the PCR. Measured with immunoSEQ multiplex PCR; TCRdb has only the in-frame clones, and not every one. Its table records about 130,000 clones. The clonotype comes from a woman in her 40s in good health and CMV-seropositive. The chain joins TRBV7-7 to TRBJ2-3; 8 bases fit TRBD2. The sequenced sample consisted of PBMCs. CDR3 region: CASSLTTSGTDTQYF. Written as DNA, the CDR3 is TGTGCCAGCAGCTTAACGACTAGCGGCACAGATACGCAGTATTTT.